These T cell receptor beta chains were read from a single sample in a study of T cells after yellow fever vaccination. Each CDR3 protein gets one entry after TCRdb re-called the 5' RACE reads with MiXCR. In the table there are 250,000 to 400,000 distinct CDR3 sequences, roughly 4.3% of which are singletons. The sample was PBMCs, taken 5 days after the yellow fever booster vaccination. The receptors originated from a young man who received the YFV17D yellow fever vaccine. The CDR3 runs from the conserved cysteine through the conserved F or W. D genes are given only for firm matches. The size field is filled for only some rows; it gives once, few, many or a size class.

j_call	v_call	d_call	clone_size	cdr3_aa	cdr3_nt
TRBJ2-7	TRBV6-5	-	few	CASSSGFGQYF	TGTGCCAGCAGTTCGGGGTTCGGGCAGTACTTC
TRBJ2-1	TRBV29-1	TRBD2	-	CSVGGSGGLYNEQFF	TGCAGCGTAGGGGGGAGCGGGGGGCTCTACAATGAGCAGTTCTTC
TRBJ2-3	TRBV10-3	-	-	CAISESGTREGSDTQYF	TGTGCCATCAGTGAGTCGGGAACTCGCGAGGGATCAGATACGCAGTATTTT
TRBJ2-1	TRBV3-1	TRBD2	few	CASSRPGAGGYNEQFF	TGTGCCAGCAGCCGCCCAGGAGCGGGAGGATACAATGAGCAGTTCTTC
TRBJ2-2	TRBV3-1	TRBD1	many	CASSHRGGELFF	TGTGCCAGCAGTCACAGGGGCGGGGAGCTGTTTTTT
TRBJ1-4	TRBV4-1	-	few	CASSQATNEKLFF	TGCGCCAGCAGCCAGGCAACTAATGAAAAACTGTTTTTT
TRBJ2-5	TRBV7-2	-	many	CASSFGRETQYF	TGTGCCAGCAGCTTTGGCCGAGAGACCCAGTACTTC
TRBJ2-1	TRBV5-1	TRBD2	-	CATSGGADEQFF	TGCGCCACCAGCGGGGGGGCGGATGAGCAGTTCTTC
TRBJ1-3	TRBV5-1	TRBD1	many	CASSAGQGRLPGNTIYF	TGCGCCAGCAGCGCGGGACAGGGAAGGTTGCCTGGAAACACCATATATTTT
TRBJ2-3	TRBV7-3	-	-	CASSFGIVTDTQYF	TGTGCCAGCAGCTTTGGCATAGTCACAGATACGCAGTATTTT
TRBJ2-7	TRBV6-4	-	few	CASSDRKRVDLFWYEQYF	TGTGCCAGCAGTGACAGGAAGAGGGTTGACCTCTTCTGGTACGAGCAGTACTTC
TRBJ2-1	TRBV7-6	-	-	CASSLGSGRGYGEQFF	TGTGCCAGCAGCTTAGGAAGTGGCAGGGGCTATGGTGAGCAGTTCTTC
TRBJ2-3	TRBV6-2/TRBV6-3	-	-	CASSAWTDTQYF	TGTGCCAGCAGTGCGTGGACAGATACGCAGTATTTT
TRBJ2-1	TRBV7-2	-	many	CASSFFSGGDEQFF	TGTGCCAGCAGCTTTTTTTCAGGGGGGGATGAGCAGTTCTTC
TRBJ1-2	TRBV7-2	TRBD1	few	CASSLASFGTGENGYTF	TGTGCCAGCAGCTTAGCTTCTTTCGGGACAGGTGAAAATGGCTACACCTTC
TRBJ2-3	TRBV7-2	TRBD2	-	CASSLVGGGPVTQYF	TGTGCCAGCAGCTTAGTCGGGGGGGGGCCGGTTACGCAGTATTTT
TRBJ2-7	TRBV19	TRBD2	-	CASSSGSGTYEQYF	TGTGCCAGTAGTAGCGGTAGCGGGACCTACGAGCAGTACTTC
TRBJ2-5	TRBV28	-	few	CASTSPTTQETQYF	TGTGCCAGCACCTCACCCACTACACAAGAGACCCAGTACTTC
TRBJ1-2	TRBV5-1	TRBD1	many	CASSLTPGGYGYTF	TGCGCCAGCAGCTTAACCCCAGGGGGCTATGGCTACACCTTC
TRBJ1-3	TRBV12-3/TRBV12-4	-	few	CASSFFTATHTIYF	TGTGCCAGCAGTTTTTTCACCGCGACGCACACCATATATTTT
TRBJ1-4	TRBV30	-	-	CAWSEWRTNEKLFF	TGTGCCTGGAGTGAATGGAGAACTAATGAAAAACTGTTTTTT
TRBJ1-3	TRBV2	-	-	CASSLTRDTIYF	TGTGCCAGCAGCCTCACCCGGGACACCATATATTTT
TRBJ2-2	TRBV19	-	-	CASTVRENTGELFF	TGTGCCAGTACGGTCAGGGAGAACACCGGGGAGCTGTTTTTT
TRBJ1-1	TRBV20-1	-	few	CSARGQVNTEAFF	TGCAGTGCTAGAGGTCAGGTGAACACTGAAGCTTTCTTT
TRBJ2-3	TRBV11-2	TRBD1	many	CASSSWTGGADTQYF	TGTGCCAGCAGCTCGTGGACAGGGGGAGCAGATACGCAGTATTTT
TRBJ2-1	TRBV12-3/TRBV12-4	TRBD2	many	CASSSLAGGSGFF	TGTGCCAGCAGTTCACTAGCGGGGGGCTCCGGGTTCTTC
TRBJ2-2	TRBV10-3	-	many	CATMNGEDTGELFF	TGTGCCACGATGAATGGGGAGGACACCGGGGAGCTGTTTTTT
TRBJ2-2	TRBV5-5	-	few	CASIGTGVGAGELFF	TGTGCCAGTATTGGAACGGGGGTCGGGGCCGGGGAGCTGTTTTTT
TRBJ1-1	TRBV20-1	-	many	CSARSGGRRDTEAFF	TGCAGTGCTAGATCGGGGGGAAGACGGGACACTGAAGCTTTCTTT
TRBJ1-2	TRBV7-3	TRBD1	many	CASSQGAPGQGFGYTF	TGTGCCAGCAGTCAAGGCGCCCCGGGACAGGGCTTTGGCTACACCTTC
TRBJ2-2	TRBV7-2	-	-	CASSLNQGPGELFF	TGTGCCAGCAGCTTAAATCAGGGCCCCGGGGAGCTGTTTTTT
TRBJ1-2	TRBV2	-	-	CASRAWDGGNYGYTF	TGTGCCAGCAGGGCATGGGACGGAGGGAACTATGGCTACACCTTC
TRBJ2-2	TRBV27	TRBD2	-	CASSSGGAGGGELFF	TGTGCCAGCAGTTCCGGGGGGGCAGGTGGCGGGGAGCTGTTTTTT
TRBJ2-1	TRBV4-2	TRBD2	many	CASSLETSGEYNEQFF	TGTGCCAGCAGCCTTGAGACTAGCGGGGAATACAATGAGCAGTTCTTC
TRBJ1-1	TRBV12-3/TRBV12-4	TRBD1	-	CASTEQGTNTEAFF	TGTGCCAGCACCGAACAGGGGACGAACACTGAAGCTTTCTTT
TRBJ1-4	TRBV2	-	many	CASSNEKLFF	TGTGCCAGCTCTAATGAAAAACTGTTTTTT
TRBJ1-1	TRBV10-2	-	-	CATAHGNTEAFF	TGCGCCACCGCACACGGGAACACTGAAGCTTTCTTT
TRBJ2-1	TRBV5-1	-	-	CASSSTSAIEQFF	TGCGCCAGCAGCTCGACCTCGGCTATCGAGCAGTTCTTC
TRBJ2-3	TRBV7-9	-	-	CASSSSGRTDTQYF	TGTGCCAGCAGCTCCTCTGGTCGCACAGATACGCAGTATTTT
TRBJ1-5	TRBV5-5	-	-	CASSPRWDPTGDQPQHF	TGTGCCAGCAGCCCCCGATGGGACCCAACCGGGGATCAGCCCCAGCATTTT
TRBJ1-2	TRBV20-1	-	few	CSAKGHSINYGYTF	TGCAGTGCCAAGGGACATTCGATTAACTATGGCTACACCTTC
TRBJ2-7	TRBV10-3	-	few	CAISPGQLREQYF	TGTGCCATCAGCCCGGGGCAATTGAGGGAGCAGTACTTC